This paragraph reports one T cell receptor beta chain. This entry comes from a study of blood T cell repertoires in COVID-19. Method: immunoSEQ multiplex PCR; TCRdb's copy keeps in-frame clones and lacks some. The sample lists over 200,000 clones, around 86% occurring once. Per germline, CDR1 SGHKS and CDR2 YYEKEE (reference sequence). Germline trimming cut 3 bases from V and 3 bases from J; bases unmatched to any gene: 7. The CDR3 loop spans 15 amino acids. This chain uses TRBV5-5 with TRBJ2-7; TRBD1 agrees at 9 bases. The receptor's source is a man aged 60 to 69 who had recovered from COVID-19. The material sequenced was peripheral blood. CDR3 region: CASSWLDRGNYEQYF. The CDR3 coding sequence is TGTGCCAGCAGCTGGTTGGACAGGGGTAACTACGAGCAGTACTTC.